This is a list of T cell receptor beta chains from one sample in a study of cytomegalovirus exposure and HLA in healthy donors. The assay was immunoSEQ multiplex PCR, and TCRdb's table has in-frame clones only and misses some. Of about 150,000 clones listed, more than 60% are singletons. Sequenced material: PBMCs. These receptors came from a man between 18 and 29 years old in good health and CMV-seropositive. Both conserved end residues are trimmed from each CDR3. The order of the fields is V gene, J gene, CDR3 protein.

V: TRBV28
J: TRBJ2-7
CDR3: ASSSSTRTGKREQY

V: TRBV27
J: TRBJ2-2
CDR3: ASSVAGGLNTGELF

V: TRBV2
J: TRBJ1-5
CDR3: ASSAGQGRQPQH

V: TRBV5-1
J: TRBJ1-5
CDR3: ASSLYSNQPQH

V: TRBV5-1
J: TRBJ2-3
CDR3: ASSFDGGRTDTQY

V: TRBV9
J: TRBJ2-1
CDR3: ASSPSTSNEQF

V: TRBV9
J: TRBJ1-1
CDR3: ASSVFDGGLVTEAF

V: TRBV28
J: TRBJ1-4
CDR3: ASSSRRQIVNEKLF

V: TRBV4-2
J: TRBJ2-5
CDR3: ASSLVGDRPEKETQY

V: TRBV5-4
J: TRBJ2-2
CDR3: ASSRGQATGEELF

V: TRBV7-6
J: TRBJ2-5
CDR3: ASSPEGQGAGETQY

V: TRBV7-3
J: TRBJ2-1
CDR3: ASSFGGVQF

V: TRBV28
J: TRBJ1-5
CDR3: ASSDWDTRDQPQH

V: TRBV28
J: TRBJ1-2
CDR3: ASRRTGGVYGHT

V: TRBV7-9
J: TRBJ2-3
CDR3: ASSHTSGRTDTQY

V: TRBV28
J: TRBJ2-1
CDR3: ASSLQGSAEQF

V: TRBV14
J: TRBJ2-7
CDR3: ASSPTGFRDREQY

V: TRBV19
J: TRBJ2-1
CDR3: ASSSGEQF

V: TRBV7-9
J: TRBJ1-1
CDR3: ASTLSKTRTEAF

V: TRBV27
J: TRBJ2-7
CDR3: ASSIGTPGYEQY

V: TRBV7-2
J: TRBJ2-7
CDR3: ASSLTGGGGYEQY

V: TRBV30
J: TRBJ2-5
CDR3: AWSRAVYLEQY

V: TRBV6-1
J: TRBJ2-5
CDR3: ASGKRLAEQETQY

V: TRBV27
J: TRBJ1-1
CDR3: ASRERAGGFRNTEAF

V: TRBV7-2
J: TRBJ2-7
CDR3: ASSLVLGQGYEQY

V: TRBV30
J: TRBJ2-3
CDR3: AWSPRDRVTDTQY

V: TRBV2
J: TRBJ2-2
CDR3: ASSGRQGYGTGELF

V: TRBV5-1
J: TRBJ1-1
CDR3: ASRGQTNTEAF

V: TRBV7-2
J: TRBJ1-3
CDR3: ASSLGAIAGNTIY

V: TRBV28
J: TRBJ2-1
CDR3: ASGQAYNEQF

V: TRBV27
J: TRBJ2-5
CDR3: ASSPSIEGTQY

V: TRBV30
J: TRBJ2-1
CDR3: AWSSGFFNEQF

V: TRBV5-1
J: TRBJ2-3
CDR3: ASSLGSVDTRY

V: TRBV29-1
J: TRBJ2-1
CDR3: SVEILGQKDNEQF

V: TRBV27
J: TRBJ1-1
CDR3: ASSFRGTTEAF

V: TRBV5-1
J: .
CDR3: ASSLAPGQVSYEQY

V: TRBV7-9
J: TRBJ2-2
CDR3: ASSPLVLGELF

V: TRBV30
J: TRBJ1-1
CDR3: AWKSFSAPWSTEAF

V: TRBV7-9
J: TRBJ2-7
CDR3: ASSPTGREQY

V: TRBV7-9
J: TRBJ2-1
CDR3: SSSFIAGERDNEQF

V: TRBV30
J: TRBJ2-2
CDR3: AWNRGPNTGELF

V: TRBV14
J: TRBJ2-7
CDR3: ASRWGGNYEQY